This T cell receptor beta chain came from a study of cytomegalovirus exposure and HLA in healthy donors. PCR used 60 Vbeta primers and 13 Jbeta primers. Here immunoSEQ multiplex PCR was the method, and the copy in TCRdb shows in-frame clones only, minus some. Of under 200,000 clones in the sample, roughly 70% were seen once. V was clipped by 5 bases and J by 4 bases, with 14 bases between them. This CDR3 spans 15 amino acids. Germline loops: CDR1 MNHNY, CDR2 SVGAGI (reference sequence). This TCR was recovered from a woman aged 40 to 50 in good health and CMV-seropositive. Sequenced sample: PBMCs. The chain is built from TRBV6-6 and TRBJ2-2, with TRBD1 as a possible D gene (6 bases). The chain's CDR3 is CASSSPGTRTGELFF. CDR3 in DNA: TGTGCCAGCAGTAGCCCCGGGACACGCACCGGGGAGCTGTTTTTT.